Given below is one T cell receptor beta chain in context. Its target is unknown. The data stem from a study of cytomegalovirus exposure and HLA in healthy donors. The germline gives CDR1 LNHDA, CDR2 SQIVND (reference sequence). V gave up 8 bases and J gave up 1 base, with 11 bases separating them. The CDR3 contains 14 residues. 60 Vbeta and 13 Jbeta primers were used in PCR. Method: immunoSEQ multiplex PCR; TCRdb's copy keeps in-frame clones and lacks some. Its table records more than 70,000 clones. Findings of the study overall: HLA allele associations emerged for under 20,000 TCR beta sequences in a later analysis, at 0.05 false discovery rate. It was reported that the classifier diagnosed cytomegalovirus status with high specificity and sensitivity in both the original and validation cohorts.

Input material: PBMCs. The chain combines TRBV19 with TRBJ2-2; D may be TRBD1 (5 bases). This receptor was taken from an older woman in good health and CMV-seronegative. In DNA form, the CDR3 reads TGTGCCAGTGCGTCGACAGAGAACACCGGGGAGCTGTTTTTT. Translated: CASASTENTGELFF.